Detailed here is one TCR beta chain. Clones were sequenced by immunoSEQ multiplex PCR, and TCRdb holds only the in-frame ones, with some missing. Of about 680,000 clones listed, 89% are singletons. V dropped 7 bases and J dropped 6; count of bases not matched to a gene: 13. The CDR3 runs 15 residues. Germline V lookup: CDR1 SGHTA, CDR2 FQGNSA. The sample belongs to a study of Ad26.COV2.S vaccination and SARS-CoV-2 variants. As for the study in general: Ad26.COV2.S, an intramuscular injection, was given once or twice 56 days apart.

Noted treatment: some 20 received Ad26.COV2.S at low or high dose, single or two shots; roughly five received placebo; per-sample allocation not given. Material that was analyzed had been drawn on day 63 after the first vaccine or placebo injection. Here the sequenced sample was peripheral blood, taken in a trial of Ad26.COV2.S vaccine versus placebo. The chain joins TRBV7-2 to TRBJ2-7, with 9 positions matching TRBD2. The sequence derives from a person between 18 and 59 years old who received the Ad26.COV2.S COVID-19 vaccine or a placebo. DNA of the CDR3: TGTGCCAGCAACCGAAGGGCGGGAGGGTTAGGCGAGCAGTACTTC. This codes for CASNRRAGGLGEQYF. Variable domain in full (rest from reference TRBV7-2 and TRBJ2-7): GAGVSQSPSNKVTEKGKDVELRCDPISGHTALYWYRQSLGQGLEFLIYFQGNSAPDKSGLPSDRFSAERTGGSVSTLTIQRTQQEDSAVYLCASNRRAGGLGEQYFGPGTRLTVT.